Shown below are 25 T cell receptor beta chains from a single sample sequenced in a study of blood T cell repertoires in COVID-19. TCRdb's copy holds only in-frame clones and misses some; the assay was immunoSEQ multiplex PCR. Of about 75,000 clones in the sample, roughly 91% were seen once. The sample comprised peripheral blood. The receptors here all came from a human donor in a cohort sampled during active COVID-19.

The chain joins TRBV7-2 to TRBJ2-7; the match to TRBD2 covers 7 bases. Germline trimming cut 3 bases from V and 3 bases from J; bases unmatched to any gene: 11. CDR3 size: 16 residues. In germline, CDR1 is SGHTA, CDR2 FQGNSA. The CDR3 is CASSLGLAGPYYEQYF. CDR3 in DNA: TGTGCCAGCAGCTTGGGGTTAGCGGGCCCGTACTACGAGCAGTACTTC.

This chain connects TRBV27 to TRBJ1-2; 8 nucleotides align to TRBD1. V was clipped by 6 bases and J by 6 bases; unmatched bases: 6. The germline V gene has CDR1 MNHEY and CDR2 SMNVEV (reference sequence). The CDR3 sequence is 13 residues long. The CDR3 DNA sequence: TGTGCCAGCAGACCGGACAGGGTACATGGCTACACCTTC. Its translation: CASRPDRVHGYTF.

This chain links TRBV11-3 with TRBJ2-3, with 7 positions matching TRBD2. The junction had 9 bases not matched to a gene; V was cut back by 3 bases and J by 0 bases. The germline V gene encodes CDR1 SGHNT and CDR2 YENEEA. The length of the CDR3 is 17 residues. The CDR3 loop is CASSFRVVGGSTDTQYF. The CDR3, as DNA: TGTGCCAGCAGCTTTCGGGTAGTGGGAGGGAGCACAGATACGCAGTATTTT.

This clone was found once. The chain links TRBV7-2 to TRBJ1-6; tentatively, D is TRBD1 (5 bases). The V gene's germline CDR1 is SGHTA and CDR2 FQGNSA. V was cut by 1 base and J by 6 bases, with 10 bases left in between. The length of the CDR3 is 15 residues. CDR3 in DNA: TGTGCCAGCAGCTTAGGGGGCCTAACTAATTCACCCCTCCACTTT. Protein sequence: CASSLGGLTNSPLHF.

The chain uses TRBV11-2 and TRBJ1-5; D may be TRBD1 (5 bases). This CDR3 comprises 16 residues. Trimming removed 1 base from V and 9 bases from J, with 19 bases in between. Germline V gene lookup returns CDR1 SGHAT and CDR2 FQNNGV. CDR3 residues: CASSLVVTQGSRPQHF. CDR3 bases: TGTGCCAGCAGCTTAGTGGTCACCCAGGGAAGTAGGCCCCAGCATTTT.

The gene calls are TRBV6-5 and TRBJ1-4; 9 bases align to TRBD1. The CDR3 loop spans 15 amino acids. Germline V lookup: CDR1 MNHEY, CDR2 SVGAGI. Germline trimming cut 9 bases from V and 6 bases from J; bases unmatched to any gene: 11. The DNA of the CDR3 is TGTGCCAGTCGACAGGGGGGGGCTTTGGATGAAAAACTGTTTTTT. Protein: CASRQGGALDEKLFF.

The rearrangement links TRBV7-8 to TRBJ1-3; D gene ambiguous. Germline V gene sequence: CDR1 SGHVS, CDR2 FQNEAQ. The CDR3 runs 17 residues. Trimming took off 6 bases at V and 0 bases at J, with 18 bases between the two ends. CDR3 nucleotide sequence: TGTGCCAGCAGTTTGGGCCATAGATTTTCCTCTGGAAACACCATATATTTT. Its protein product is CASSLGHRFSSGNTIYF.

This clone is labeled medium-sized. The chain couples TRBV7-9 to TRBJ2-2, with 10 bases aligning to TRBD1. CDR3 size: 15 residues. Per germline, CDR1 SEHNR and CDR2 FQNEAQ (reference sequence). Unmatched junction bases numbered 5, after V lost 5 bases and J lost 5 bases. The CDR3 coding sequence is TGTGCCAGCAGCGTCGACAGGGGGCTGACCGGGGAGCTGTTTTTT. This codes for CASSVDRGLTGELFF.

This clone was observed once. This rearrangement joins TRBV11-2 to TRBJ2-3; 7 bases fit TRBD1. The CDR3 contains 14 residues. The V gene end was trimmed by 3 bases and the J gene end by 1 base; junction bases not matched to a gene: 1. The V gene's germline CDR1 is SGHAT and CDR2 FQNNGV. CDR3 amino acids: CASSFGQGTDTQYF. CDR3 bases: TGTGCCAGCAGCTTCGGACAGGGCACAGATACGCAGTATTTT.

The CDR3 loop is CASSLAGLGTYNEQFF. The CDR3, as DNA: TGTGCCAGCAGCTTAGCGGGACTAGGAACCTACAATGAGCAGTTCTTC. V and J are TRBV7-6 and TRBJ2-1, with TRBD2 matching 8 bases. Trimming removed 0 bases from V and 2 bases from J; junction bases left unmatched: 3. CDR1 and CDR2 from the germline V gene are SGHVS and FNYEAQ. The CDR3 is 16 amino acids. Using reference TRBV7-6 and TRBJ2-1 for the parts outside the CDR3, the full variable domain is GAGVSQSPRYKVTKRGQDVALRCDPISGHVSLYWYRQALGQGPEFLTYFNYEAQQDKSGLPNDRFSAERPEGSISTLTIQRTEQRDSAMYRCASSLAGLGTYNEQFFGPGTRLTVL.

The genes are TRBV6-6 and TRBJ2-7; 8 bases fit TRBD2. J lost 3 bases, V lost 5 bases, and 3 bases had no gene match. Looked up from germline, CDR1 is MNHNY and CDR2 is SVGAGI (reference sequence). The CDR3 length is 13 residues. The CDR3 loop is CASSPGGIYEQYF. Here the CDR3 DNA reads TGTGCCAGCAGTCCGGGGGGGATCTACGAGCAGTACTTC.

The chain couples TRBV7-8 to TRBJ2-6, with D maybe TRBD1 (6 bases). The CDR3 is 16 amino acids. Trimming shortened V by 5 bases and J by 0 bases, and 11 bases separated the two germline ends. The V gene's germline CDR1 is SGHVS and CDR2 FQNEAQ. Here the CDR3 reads CASSVGTISGANVLTF. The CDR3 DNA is TGTGCCAGCAGCGTAGGGACAATCTCTGGGGCCAACGTCCTGACTTTC. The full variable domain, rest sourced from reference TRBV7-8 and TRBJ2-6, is GAGVSQSPRYKVAKRGQDVALRCDPISGHVSLFWYQQALGQGPEFLTYFQNEAQLDKSGLPSDRFFAERPEGSVSTLKIQRTQQEDSAVYLCASSVGTISGANVLTFGAGSRLTVL.

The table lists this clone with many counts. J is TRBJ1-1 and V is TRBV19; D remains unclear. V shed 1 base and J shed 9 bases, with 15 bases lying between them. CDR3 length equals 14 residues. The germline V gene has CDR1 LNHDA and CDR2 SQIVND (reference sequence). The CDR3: CASSIGGQYKQAFF. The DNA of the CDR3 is TGTGCCAGTAGTATAGGAGGGCAGTACAAACAAGCTTTCTTT.

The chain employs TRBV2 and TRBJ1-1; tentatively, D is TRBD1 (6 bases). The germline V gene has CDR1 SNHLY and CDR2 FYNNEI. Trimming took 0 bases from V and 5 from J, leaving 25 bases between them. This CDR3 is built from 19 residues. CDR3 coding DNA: TGTGCCAGCAGTGAAGCGCTAGTGGGGGCAGAGGGTTTAAGGACTGAAGCTTTCTTT. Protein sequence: CASSEALVGAEGLRTEAFF.

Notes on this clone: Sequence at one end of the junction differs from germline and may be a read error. The CDR3 nucleotides are TGTGCCAGTAGTAGGACAGGGAAGACTGACGCTTTCTTT. As protein: CASSRTGKTDAFF. The chain has TRBV19 and TRBJ1-1, with 8 bases that match TRBD1. This CDR3 contains 13 residues. Germline CDR1 LNHDA, CDR2 SQIVND (reference sequence). The entire variable domain, with the rest obtained from reference TRBV19 and TRBJ1-1, is as follows: DGGITQSPKYLFRKEGQNVTLSCEQNLNHDAMYWYRQDPGQGLRLIYYSQIVNDFQKGDIAEGYSVSREKKESFPLTVTSAQKNPTAFYLCASSRTGKTDAFFGQGTRLTVV.

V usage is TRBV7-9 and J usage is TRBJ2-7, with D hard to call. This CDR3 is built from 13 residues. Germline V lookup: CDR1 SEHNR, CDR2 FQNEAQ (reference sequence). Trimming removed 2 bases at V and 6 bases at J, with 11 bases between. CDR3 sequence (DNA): TGTGCCAGCAGCTTAAGTTCCGGTCCCGAGCAGTACTTC. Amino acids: CASSLSSGPEQYF.

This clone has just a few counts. CDR3 amino acids: CASSYSWTRNNSPLHF. The CDR3 bases are TGTGCCAGCAGTTACTCGTGGACAAGAAATAATTCACCCCTCCACTTT. This chain uses TRBV6-2 or TRBV6-3 with TRBJ1-6; TRBD1 might be the D (5 bases). V lost 0 bases to trimming and J lost 5 bases, with 11 bases between them. This CDR3 region has 16 residues. The germline gives CDR1 MNHEY, CDR2 SVGEGT.

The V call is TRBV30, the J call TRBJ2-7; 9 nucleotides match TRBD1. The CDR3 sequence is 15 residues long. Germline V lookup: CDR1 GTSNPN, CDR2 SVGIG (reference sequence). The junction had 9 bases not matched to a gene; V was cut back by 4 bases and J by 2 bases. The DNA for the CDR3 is TGTGCCTGGAATCCCGGGACAGGGAGGACCTACGAGCAGTACTTC. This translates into CAWNPGTGRTYEQYF.

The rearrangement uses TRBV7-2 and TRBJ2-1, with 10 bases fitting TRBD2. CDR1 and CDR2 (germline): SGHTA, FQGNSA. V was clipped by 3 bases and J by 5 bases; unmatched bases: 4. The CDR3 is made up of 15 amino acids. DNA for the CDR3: TGTGCCAGCAGCTTGGGGACTAGCGAAAACAATGAGCAGTTCTTC. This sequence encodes CASSLGTSENNEQFF. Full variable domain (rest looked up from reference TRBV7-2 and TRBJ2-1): GAGVSQSPSNKVTEKGKDVELRCDPISGHTALYWYRQSLGQGLEFLIYFQGNSAPDKSGLPSDRFSAERTGGSVSTLTIQRTQQEDSAVYLCASSLGTSENNEQFFGPGTRLTVL.

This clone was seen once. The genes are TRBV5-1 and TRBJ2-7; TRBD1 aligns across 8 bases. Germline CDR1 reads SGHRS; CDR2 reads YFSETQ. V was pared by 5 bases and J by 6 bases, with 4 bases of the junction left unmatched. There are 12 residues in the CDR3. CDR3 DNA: TGCGCCAGCAGTCCCACAGGGGGCGAGCAGTACTTC. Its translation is CASSPTGGEQYF. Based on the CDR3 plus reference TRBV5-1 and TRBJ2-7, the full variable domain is KAGVTQTPRYLIKTRGQQVTLSCSPISGHRSVSWYQQTPGQGLQFLFEYFSETQRNKGNFPGRFSGRQFSNSRSEMNVSTLELGDSALYLCASSPTGGEQYFGPGTRLTVT.

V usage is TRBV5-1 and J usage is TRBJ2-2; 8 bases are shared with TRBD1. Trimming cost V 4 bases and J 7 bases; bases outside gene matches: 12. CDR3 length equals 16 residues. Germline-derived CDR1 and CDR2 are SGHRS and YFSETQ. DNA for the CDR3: TGCGCCAGCAGCGTCGACACAAACAGGGGGAACGGGGAGCTGTTTTTT. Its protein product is CASSVDTNRGNGELFF.

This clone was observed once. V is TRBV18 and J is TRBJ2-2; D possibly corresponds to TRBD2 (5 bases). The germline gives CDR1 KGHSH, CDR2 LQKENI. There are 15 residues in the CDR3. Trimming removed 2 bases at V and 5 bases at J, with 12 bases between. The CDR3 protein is CASSPFGESTGELFF. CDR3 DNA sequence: TGTGCCAGCTCACCATTCGGGGAATCGACCGGGGAGCTGTTTTTT.

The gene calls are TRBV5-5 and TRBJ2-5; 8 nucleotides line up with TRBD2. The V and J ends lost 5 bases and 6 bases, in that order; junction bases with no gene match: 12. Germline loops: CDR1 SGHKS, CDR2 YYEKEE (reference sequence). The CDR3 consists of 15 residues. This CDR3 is CASSPPGGRIKTQYF. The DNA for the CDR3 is TGTGCCAGCAGTCCCCCGGGCGGGAGGATAAAGACCCAGTACTTC.

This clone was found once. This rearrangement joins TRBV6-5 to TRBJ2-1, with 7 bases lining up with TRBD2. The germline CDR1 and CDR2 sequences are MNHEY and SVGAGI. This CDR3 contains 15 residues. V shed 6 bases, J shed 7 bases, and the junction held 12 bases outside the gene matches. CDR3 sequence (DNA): TGTGCCAGCAGCAGACTAGCTCGCCTATATAATGAGCAGTTCTTC. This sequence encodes CASSRLARLYNEQFF.

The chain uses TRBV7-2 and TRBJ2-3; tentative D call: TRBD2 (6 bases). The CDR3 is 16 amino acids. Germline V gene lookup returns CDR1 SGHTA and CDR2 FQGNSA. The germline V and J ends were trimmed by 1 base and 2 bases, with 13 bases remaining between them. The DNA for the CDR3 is TGTGCCAGCAGCTTAGATGGGAGGAGCCTCACAGATACGCAGTATTTT. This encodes CASSLDGRSLTDTQYF.